This T cell receptor beta chain was identified during a study of blood T cell repertoires in COVID-19. The CDR3 extends over 14 amino acids. Germline values: CDR1 KGHDR, CDR2 SFDVKD. V was trimmed by 8 bases and J by 4 bases, leaving 16 bases between them. Authors' methods: Reference gene primer amplification yielded estimated nucleated cell counts. Assay: immunoSEQ multiplex PCR; the TCRdb copy retains only in-frame clones and omits some. That table gives V, J and clone size, and the DNA gave D and trimming. The table records 280,000 or so clones, around 88% of them present only once. This TCR was recovered from a woman aged 25 to 39 who had recovered from COVID-19. Source material: peripheral blood. This chain uses TRBV24-1 with TRBJ1-1, with D maybe TRBD1 (6 bases). Here the CDR3 DNA reads TGTGCCACCAAGGCCGGGGGGCTTGGCACTGAAGCTTTCTTT. It translates to CATKAGGLGTEAFF.